This T cell receptor (beta chain) was identified during a study of OX40 agonist ivuxolimab in advanced cancers. TCRdb keeps only in-frame clones here, not all; method: immunoSEQ multiplex PCR. The data show tens of thousands of clones, with more than 75% seen just once and around 2% held by the top ten. Germline V gives CDR1 SGDLS, CDR2 YYNGEE. CDR3 size: 14 residues. V shed 0 bases and J shed 0 bases, with 6 bases lying between them. The gene calls are TRBV9 and TRBJ2-5; D gene ambiguous. The sample consisted of CD4+ or CD8+ T cells sorted from blood, taken in a trial of the OX40 agonist ivuxolimab. The TCR originated in an adult with an advanced solid tumor such as melanoma, head and neck, liver or kidney cancer. The CDR3 coding sequence is TGTGCCAGCAGCGTAGGTCCGAACCAAGAGACCCAGTACTTC. Translation: CASSVGPNQETQYF.